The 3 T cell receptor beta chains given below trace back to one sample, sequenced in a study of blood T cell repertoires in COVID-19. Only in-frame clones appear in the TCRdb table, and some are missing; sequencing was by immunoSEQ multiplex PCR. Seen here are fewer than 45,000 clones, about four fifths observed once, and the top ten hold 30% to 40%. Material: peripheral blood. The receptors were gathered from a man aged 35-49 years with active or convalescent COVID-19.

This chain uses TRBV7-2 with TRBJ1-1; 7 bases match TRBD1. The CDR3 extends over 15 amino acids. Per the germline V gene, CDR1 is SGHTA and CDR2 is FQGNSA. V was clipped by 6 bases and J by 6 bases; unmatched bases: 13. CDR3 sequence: CASSYNRGRTAEAFF. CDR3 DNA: TGTGCCAGCAGTTATAACAGGGGACGAACGGCTGAAGCTTTCTTT.

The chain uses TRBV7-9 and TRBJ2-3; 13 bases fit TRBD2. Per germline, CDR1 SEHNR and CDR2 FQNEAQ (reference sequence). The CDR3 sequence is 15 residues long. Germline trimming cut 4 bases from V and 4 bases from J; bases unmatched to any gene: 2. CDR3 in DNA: TGTGCCAGCAGCTCGGGACTAGCGGGATCAGATACGCAGTATTTT. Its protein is CASSSGLAGSDTQYF.

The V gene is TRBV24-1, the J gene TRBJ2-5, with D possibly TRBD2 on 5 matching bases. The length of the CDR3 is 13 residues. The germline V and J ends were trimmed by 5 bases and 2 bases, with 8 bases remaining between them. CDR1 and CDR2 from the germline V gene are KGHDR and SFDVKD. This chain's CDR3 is CATSGRGQETQYF. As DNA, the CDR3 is TGTGCCACCAGTGGTCGGGGTCAAGAGACCCAGTACTTC.